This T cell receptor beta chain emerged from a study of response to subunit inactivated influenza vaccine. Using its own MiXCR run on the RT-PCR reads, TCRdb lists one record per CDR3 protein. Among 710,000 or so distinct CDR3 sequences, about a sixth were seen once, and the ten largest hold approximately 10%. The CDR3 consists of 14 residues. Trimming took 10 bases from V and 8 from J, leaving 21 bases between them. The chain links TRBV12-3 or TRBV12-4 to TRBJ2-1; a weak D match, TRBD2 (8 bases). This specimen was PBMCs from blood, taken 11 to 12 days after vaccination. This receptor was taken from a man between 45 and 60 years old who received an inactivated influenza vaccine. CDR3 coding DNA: TGTGCCACCTCGGGAGGGACAGTTTCCGATGAGCAGTTCTTC. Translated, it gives CATSGGTVSDEQFF.